One sample yielded the 14 T cell receptor beta chains listed below, sequenced in a study of OX40 agonist ivuxolimab in advanced cancers. TCRdb's copy holds only in-frame clones and misses some; the assay was immunoSEQ multiplex PCR. This sample has 50,000 to 65,000 clones, with about 91% found just once. Sample: CD4+ or CD8+ T cells sorted from blood, taken in a trial of the OX40 agonist ivuxolimab. These receptors all come from an adult with an advanced solid tumor such as melanoma, head and neck, liver or kidney cancer.

The chain recombines TRBV6-4 with TRBJ2-3; tentative D call: TRBD1 (5 bases). The CDR3 consists of 13 residues. The germline gives CDR1 MRHNA, CDR2 SNTAGT. Trimming cost V 4 bases and J 3 bases, with 8 bases left between them. CDR3 DNA: TGTGCCAGCAGTGCGCAGGGAACAGATACGCAGTATTTT. Encoded protein: CASSAQGTDTQYF.

This clone appeared a few times. The V call is TRBV25-1, the J call TRBJ1-1; D unclear. CDR1 and CDR2 (germline): MGHDK, SYGVNS. Trimming cost V 5 bases and J 0 bases, with 19 bases left between them. The CDR3 runs to 17 residues. CDR3 region: CASSSVNLFNLNTEAFF. For the CDR3, the DNA is TGTGCCAGCAGTTCGGTAAACCTCTTTAATCTGAACACTGAAGCTTTCTTT.

The gene calls are TRBV27 and TRBJ1-4, with 8 bases fitting TRBD1. The CDR3 sequence is 15 residues long. Germline V gene sequence: CDR1 MNHEY, CDR2 SMNVEV (reference sequence). V was clipped by 5 bases and J by 2 bases; unmatched bases: 4. The CDR3 DNA reads TGTGCCAGCAGTCCACGGACAGGGACTAATGAAAAACTGTTTTTT. This sequence encodes CASSPRTGTNEKLFF.

The chain couples TRBV10-3 to TRBJ2-4; D is perhaps TRBD2 (5 bases). The CDR3 consists of 14 residues. V lost 2 bases and J 1 base, leaving 6 bases between the germline ends. Germline-derived CDR1 and CDR2 are ENHRY and SYGVKD. Written as DNA, the CDR3 is TGTGCCATCAGTGAGCCGGGGGCCAAAAACATTCAGTACTTC. Translated: CAISEPGAKNIQYF.

V usage is TRBV9 and J usage is TRBJ2-7, with a possible D match to TRBD2 (5 bases). The ends were cut back, 0 bases at V and 3 bases at J, with 10 bases in the middle. The CDR3 runs 14 residues. Per germline, CDR1 SGDLS and CDR2 YYNGEE. The CDR3 loop is CASSVASGYYEQYF. CDR3 DNA sequence: TGTGCCAGCAGCGTAGCGTCGGGATACTACGAGCAGTACTTC. The whole variable domain, filled in from reference TRBV9 and TRBJ2-7, reads DSGVTQTPKHLITATGQRVTLRCSPRSGDLSVYWYQQSLDQGLQFLIQYYNGEERAKGNILERFSAQQFPDLHSELNLSSLELGDSALYFCASSVASGYYEQYFGPGTRLTVT.

The J gene is TRBJ2-4, the V gene TRBV6-5; D gene ambiguous. Germline V gene sequence: CDR1 MNHEY, CDR2 SVGAGI. Trimming cost V 4 bases and J 0 bases, with 7 bases left between them. The CDR3 is 14 residues long. The CDR3 loop is CASSSTVAKNIQYF. CDR3 nucleotides: TGTGCCAGCAGTTCCACAGTAGCCAAAAACATTCAGTACTTC.

This sequence joins TRBV6-4 and TRBJ2-7; D is unresolved. The CDR3 covers 15 residues. Trimming shortened V by 2 bases and J by 0 bases, and 11 bases separated the two germline ends. Germline CDR1 and CDR2: MRHNA and SNTAGT. For the CDR3, the DNA is TGTGCCAGCAGTGACCCGGACCCGTGCTCCTACGAGCAGTACTTC. This encodes CASSDPDPCSYEQYF.

Here the CDR3 DNA reads TGTGCCAGCAGCTTAGACCCCAGCCGACTTATAAATGAGCAGTTCTTC. Its translation: CASSLDPSRLINEQFF. This chain uses TRBV11-2 with TRBJ2-1; no definite D call. Trimming removed 0 bases from V and 7 bases from J, with 16 bases in between. From germline, CDR1 is SGHAT and CDR2 FQNNGV. CDR3 size: 16 residues. Full variable domain (rest looked up from reference TRBV11-2 and TRBJ2-1): EAGVAQSPRYKIIEKRQSVAFWCNPISGHATLYWYQQILGQGPKLLIQFQNNGVVDDSQLPKDRFSAERLKGVDSTLKIQPAKLEDSAVYLCASSLDPSRLINEQFFGPGTRLTVL.

J is TRBJ1-1 and V is TRBV5-1; 11 nucleotides align to TRBD1. CDR1 is SGHRS and CDR2 is YFSETQ in the germline V gene. With 3 bases clipped from V and 4 bases from J, the junction kept 2 bases outside the gene matches. There are 14 residues in the CDR3. The CDR3 reads CASSSGTGGTEAFF. In nucleotides, the CDR3 is TGCGCCAGCAGCTCCGGGACAGGGGGCACTGAAGCTTTCTTT.

The chain's CDR3 is CASFETSGSVYEQFF. CDR3 DNA: TGCGCCAGCTTTGAGACTAGCGGGAGTGTCTATGAGCAGTTCTTC. The rearrangement uses TRBV5-1 and TRBJ2-1, with TRBD2 matching 12 bases. The CDR3 consists of 15 residues. Germline V CDR1 and CDR2: SGHRS, YFSETQ. With 7 bases clipped from V and 8 bases from J, the junction kept 10 bases outside the gene matches.

DNA for the CDR3: TGTGCCAGCAGCTTGAGTGCGGGAAGACAAGAGACCCAGTACTTC. Translation gives CASSLSAGRQETQYF. The gene calls are TRBV5-4 and TRBJ2-5, with D tentatively TRBD2 (6 bases). Germline CDR1 reads SGHNT; CDR2 reads YYREEE (reference sequence). The CDR3 length is 15 residues. V lost 1 base and J lost 2, with 12 bases in between.

The rearrangement links TRBV19 to TRBJ2-7; 9 bases align to TRBD2. Germline CDR1 and CDR2: LNHDA and SQIVND (reference sequence). CDR3 length: 15 amino acids. The junction had 9 bases not matched to a gene; V was cut back by 5 bases and J by 4 bases. The DNA of the CDR3 is TGTGCCAGTAGTTTCCGGACTAGCGAGAGTTACGAGCAGTACTTC. The encoded protein is CASSFRTSESYEQYF.

This clone was counted between two and nine times. The rearrangement links TRBV11-1 to TRBJ2-1; possible D gene TRBD2, 6 bases. The CDR3 contains 16 residues. V was trimmed by 5 bases and J by 1 base, leaving 15 bases between them. Per germline, CDR1 SGHAT and CDR2 FQDESV (reference sequence). In DNA, the CDR3 is TGTGCCAGCAGCCAATCGTTAGCGGTTTCCTACAATGAGCAGTTCTTC. Translated, it gives CASSQSLAVSYNEQFF. The full variable domain, completed using reference TRBV11-1 and TRBJ2-1, is EAEVAQSPRYKITEKSQAVAFWCDPISGHATLYWYRQILGQGPELLVQFQDESVVDDSQLPKDRFSAERLKGVDSTLKIQPAELGDSAMYLCASSQSLAVSYNEQFFGPGTRLTVL.

This clone was seen just once. The chain couples TRBV28 to TRBJ1-5; no clear D. This CDR3 comprises 14 residues. Trimming cost V 2 bases and J 7 bases, with 12 bases left between them. Germline V CDR1 and CDR2: MDHEN, SYDVKM. In DNA, the CDR3 is TGTGCCAGCAGTTTACTCTCGGGGAAACAGCCCCAGCATTTT. It translates to CASSLLSGKQPQHF.